These T cell receptor beta chains were read from a single sample in a study of cytomegalovirus exposure and HLA in healthy donors. Sequencing used immunoSEQ multiplex PCR; TCRdb keeps in-frame clones, though not all of them. The table lists under 200,000 clones, with about 0.81% in the top ten. The specimen was PBMCs. These receptors came from a woman younger than 35 in good health and CMV-seropositive. The CDR3 runs from the conserved cysteine through the conserved F or W. Fields, in order: D gene, J gene, V gene, CDR3 DNA, CDR3 protein. A D gene is named only where the DNA matches it firmly.

>-|TRBJ1-2|TRBV10-1
TGCGCCAGCAGTGATGGGCAGGAGGTCGCCTATGGCTACACCTTC
CASSDGQEVAYGYTF
>-|TRBJ1-3|TRBV4-3
TGCGCCAGCAGCCAAACAGCTTTCTCTGGAAACACCATATATTTT
CASSQTAFSGNTIYF
>TRBD1|TRBJ1-4|TRBV25-1
TGTGCCAGCAGCGATCCCGGGACAGGGGGACCTAATGAAAAACTGTTTTTT
CASSDPGTGGPNEKLFF
>-|TRBJ2-5|TRBV5-8
TGTGCCAGCAGCTTGGGTGCCAGGGCGGAGACCCAGTACTTC
CASSLGARAETQYF
>-|TRBJ2-6|TRBV5-6
TGTGCCAGCAGCTTCGGAGCACGCGGAGCGGGGGCCAACGTCCTGACTTTC
CASSFGARGAGANVLTF
>-|TRBJ2-2|TRBV30
TGTGCCTGGAGCCTGAACACCGGGGAGCTGTTTTTT
CAWSLNTGELFF
>TRBD1|TRBJ2-7|TRBV6-5
TGTGCCAGCAGGACAGGGGGAGGAAGTGAGCAGTACTTC
CASRTGGGSEQYF
>TRBD1|TRBJ1-6|TRBV19
TGTGCCAGTAGTAACGGACAGGGATATAGCTCCTATAATTCACCCCTCCACTTT
CASSNGQGYSSYNSPLHF
>TRBD1|TRBJ1-6|TRBV19
TGTGCCAGTAGTACGGGACAGCCTAGCTCCTATAATTCACCCCTCCACTTT
CASSTGQPSSYNSPLHF
>-|TRBJ1-2|TRBV4-2
TGTGCCAGCAGCCAGCGGACACCTTCCGATGGCTACACCTTC
CASSQRTPSDGYTF
>-|TRBJ2-7|TRBV19
TGTGCCACGAGGACAGCCTACGAGCAGTACTTC
CATRTAYEQYF
>-|TRBJ1-2|TRBV11-2
TGTGCCAGCAGCCTGACAGGCCTCAACTATGGCTACACCTTC
CASSLTGLNYGYTF
>TRBD1|TRBJ1-2|TRBV30
TGTGCCTGGGTAAGGGGACAGAACTATGGCTACACCTTC
CAWVRGQNYGYTF
>-|TRBJ1-5|TRBV30
TGTGCCTGGAGTTTCGGACAGTACAATCAGCCCCAGCATTTT
CAWSFGQYNQPQHF
>TRBD2|TRBJ2-1|TRBV5-4
TGTGCCAGCAGCTTGGCTAGCGGGGGGGCCAACAATGAGCAGTTCTTC
CASSLASGGANNEQFF
>TRBD2|TRBJ2-7|TRBV6-1
TGTGCCAGCCGACTAAGGGCTAGCGGTATGTACGAGCAGTACTTC
CASRLRASGMYEQYF
>-|TRBJ2-5|TRBV4-2
TGTGCCAGCAGCCGGGACTACCAAGAGACCCAGTACTTC
CASSRDYQETQYF
>-|TRBJ2-5|TRBV15
TGTGCCACCAGTGGAGACTTACAAGAGACCCAGTACTTC
CATSGDLQETQYF
>-|TRBJ2-1|TRBV6-5
TGTGCCAGCAGTTTCTCCCGGGGAAACGTTGCTGAGCAGTTCTTC
CASSFSRGNVAEQFF
>TRBD2|TRBJ2-1|TRBV5-6
TGTGCCAGCAGCACCCGCCTAGCGGGGGGCTACAATGAGCAGTTCTTC
CASSTRLAGGYNEQFF
>-|TRBJ2-1|TRBV19
TGTGCCAGTAGGCGGGACCCTTCCTACAATGAGCAGTTCTTC
CASRRDPSYNEQFF
>-|TRBJ2-2|TRBV7-9
TGTGCCAGCAGCTTGCCAGGGGGGCCCCCCGGGGAGCTGTTTTTT
CASSLPGGPPGELFF
>-|TRBJ2-1|TRBV2
TGTGCCAGCAGTCGGTTAATTAGAGAGGGGGACAATGAGCAGTTCTTC
CASSRLIREGDNEQFF
>-|TRBJ2-1|TRBV6-5
TGTGCCAGCACCCTATCCCCAGGGGCCTACAATGAGCAGTTCTTC
CASTLSPGAYNEQFF
>-|TRBJ1-5|TRBV6-1
TGTGCCAGCAGTGAAAACAATGAGGTAGCGAGCAATCAGCCCCAGCATTTT
CASSENNEVASNQPQHF
>TRBD1|TRBJ2-4|TRBV5-1
TGCGCCAGCAGCTTGGGTCAGGGGGCGGGCATTCAGTACTTC
CASSLGQGAGIQYF
>-|TRBJ2-5|TRBV7-9
TGTGCCAGCGCGCAGGGGCAAGAGACCCAGTACTTC
CASAQGQETQYF
>TRBD1|TRBJ2-2|TRBV19
TGTGCCAGTACCCTCTTGGGACAGGGGGGCACCGGGGAGCTGTTTTTT
CASTLLGQGGTGELFF
>-|TRBJ2-1|TRBV20-1
TGCAGTGCCAAACGGGGTGAGCAGTTCTTC
CSAKRGEQFF
>-|TRBJ1-4|TRBV18
TGTGCCAGCTCATTACAGTTGAATGAAAAACTGTTTTTT
CASSLQLNEKLFF
>-|TRBJ1-1|TRBV5-6
TGTGCCAGCAGCTTGTTGGGGGGGACGGGACAAATTAACACTGAAGCTTTCTTT
CASSLLGGTGQINTEAFF
>-|TRBJ2-1|TRBV7-6
TGTGCCAGCAGCTTAGGAATGGGCTCTACGACGGGGACATCCTCCTACAATGAGCAGTTCTTC
CASSLGMGSTTGTSSYNEQFF
>-|TRBJ1-1|TRBV6-4
TGTGCCAGCAGTGACCCACTCCGCGGGGGCATAAACACTGAAGCTTTCTTT
CASSDPLRGGINTEAFF
>-|TRBJ2-7|TRBV6-1
TGTGCCAGCAGTACAGGACACGAGCAGTATTTC
CASSTGHEQYF
>TRBD1|TRBJ1-6|TRBV13
TGTGCCAGCAGCTCTACAGGGGGCGCGTATAATTCACCCCTCCACTTT
CASSSTGGAYNSPLHF
>TRBD1|TRBJ1-3|TRBV2
TGTGCCAGCAAACAACAGGGGCCTGGAAACACCATATATTTT
CASKQQGPGNTIYF
>-|TRBJ2-2|TRBV5-6
TGTGCCAGCAGCGCGGGACAGATCCGCCTCACCGGGGAGCTGTTTTTT
CASSAGQIRLTGELFF